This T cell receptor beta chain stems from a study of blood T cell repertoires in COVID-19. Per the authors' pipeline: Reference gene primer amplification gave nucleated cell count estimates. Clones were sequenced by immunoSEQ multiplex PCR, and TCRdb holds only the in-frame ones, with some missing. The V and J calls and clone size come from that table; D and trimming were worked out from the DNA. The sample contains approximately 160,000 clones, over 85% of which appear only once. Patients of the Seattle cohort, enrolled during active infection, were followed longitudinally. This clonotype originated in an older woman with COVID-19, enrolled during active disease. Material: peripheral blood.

CDR3 protein: CASSQGGQGVTEAFF. DNA for the CDR3: TGTGCCAGCAGCCAAGGTGGGCAGGGGGTGACTGAAGCTTTCTTT. The chain has TRBV3-1 (or the pseudogene TRBV3-2) and TRBJ1-1; 7 bases agree with TRBD1. Losses at the gene ends were 1 base for V and 5 bases for J; bases not matched to a gene: 7. Germline CDR1 reads LGHDT; CDR2 reads YNNKEL (reference sequence). The CDR3 has 15 residues.